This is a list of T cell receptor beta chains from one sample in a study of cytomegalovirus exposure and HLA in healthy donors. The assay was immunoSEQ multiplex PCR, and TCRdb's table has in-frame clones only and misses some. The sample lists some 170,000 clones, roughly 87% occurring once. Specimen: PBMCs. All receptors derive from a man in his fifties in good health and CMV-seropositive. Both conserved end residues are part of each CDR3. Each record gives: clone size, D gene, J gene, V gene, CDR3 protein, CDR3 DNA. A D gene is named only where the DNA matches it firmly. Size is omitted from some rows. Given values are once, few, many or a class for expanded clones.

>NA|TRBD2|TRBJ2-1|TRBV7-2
CASSSFSGGAYNEQFF
TGTGCCAGCAGCTCGTTTAGCGGGGGGGCCTACAATGAGCAGTTCTTC
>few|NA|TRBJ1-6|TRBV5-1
CASSWQDLNSPLHF
TGCGCCAGCAGCTGGCAGGACTTGAATTCACCCCTCCACTTT
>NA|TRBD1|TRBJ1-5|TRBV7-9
CASSLTEPRTGGNQPQHF
TGTGCCAGCAGCCTGACCGAACCTCGGACAGGGGGCAATCAGCCCCAGCATTTT
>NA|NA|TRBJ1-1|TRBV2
CASSEAGVLEAFF
TGTGCCAGCAGTGAGGCAGGGGTCCTTGAAGCTTTCTTT
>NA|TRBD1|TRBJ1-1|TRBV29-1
CSVQGAMSNTEAFF
TGCAGCGTACAGGGGGCGATGTCCAACACTGAAGCTTTCTTT
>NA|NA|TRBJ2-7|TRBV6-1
CASLQGSSYEQYF
TGTGCCAGCCTCCAGGGAAGCTCCTACGAGCAGTACTTC
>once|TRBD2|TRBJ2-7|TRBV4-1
CASSGLAGVVYF
TGCGCCAGCAGCGGCCTAGCGGGAGTTGTGTACTTC
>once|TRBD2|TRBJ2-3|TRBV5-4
CASSLGSGPTDTQYF
TGTGCCAGCAGCTTGGGTAGCGGGCCCACAGATACGCAGTATTTT
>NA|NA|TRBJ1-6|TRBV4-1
CASSQDSYDSRNSPLHF
TGCGCCAGCAGCCAAGATTCGTATGACAGTCGGAATTCACCCCTCCACTTT
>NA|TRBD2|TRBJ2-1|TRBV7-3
CASSPLRLAGVNEQFF
TGTGCCAGCAGCCCCCTCCGGCTAGCGGGGGTTAATGAGCAGTTCTTC
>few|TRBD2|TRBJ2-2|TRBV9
CASSVLAGGPGTGELFF
TGTGCCAGCAGCGTACTAGCGGGAGGGCCGGGGACCGGGGAGCTGTTTTTT
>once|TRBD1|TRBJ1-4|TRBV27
CASSPRTGGAGTNEKLFF
TGTGCCAGCAGTCCAAGGACAGGGGGCGCAGGGACTAATGAAAAACTGTTTTTT
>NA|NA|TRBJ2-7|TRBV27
CASSFTRKGRAPGEQYF
TGTGCCAGCAGTTTCACAAGGAAGGGCAGGGCCCCGGGTGAGCAGTACTTC
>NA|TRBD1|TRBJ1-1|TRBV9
CASSGRQGNTEAFF
TGTGCCAGCAGCGGTCGACAGGGGAACACTGAAGCTTTCTTT
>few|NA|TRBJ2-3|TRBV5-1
CASSPTGLVADTQYF
TGCGCCAGCAGCCCTACAGGGTTAGTCGCAGATACGCAGTATTTT
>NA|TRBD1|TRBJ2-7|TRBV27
CASSEDRGVSYEQYF
TGTGCCAGCAGTGAAGACAGGGGGGTTTCCTACGAGCAGTACTTC
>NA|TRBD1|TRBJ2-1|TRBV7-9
CASSALRGQNKDSYNEQFF
TGTGCCAGCAGCGCTCTTCGGGGACAGAATAAGGACTCCTACAATGAGCAGTTCTTC
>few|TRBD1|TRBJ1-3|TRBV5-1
CASSFGQGPNTIYF
TGCGCCAGCAGCTTCGGACAGGGGCCAAACACCATATATTTT
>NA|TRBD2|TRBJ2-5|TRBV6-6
CASSRTSAQETQYF
TGTGCCAGCAGCCGCACTAGCGCCCAAGAGACCCAGTACTTC
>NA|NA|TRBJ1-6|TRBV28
CASSFYRINNSPLHF
TGTGCCAGCAGTTTTTACAGGATTAATAATTCACCCCTCCACTTT
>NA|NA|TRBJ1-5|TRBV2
CASSQGHSNQPQHF
TGTGCCAGCAGCCAGGGCCATAGCAATCAGCCCCAGCATTTT